The 26 T cell receptor beta chains below were found in one sample sequenced in a study of T-cell memory formation after mild COVID-19. TCRdb recomputed calls from the 5' RACE reads with MiXCR, one row per CDR3 protein. The sample contains fewer than 110,000 distinct CDR3 sequences, approximately 15% of which appear only once. The specimen was PBMCs or a T cell subset sorted from them (not recorded which). The receptors come from a man aged 18 to 29 who had mild COVID-19 (a few samples of this study predate the infection). Cell type and time point are not known.

This clonotype was picked up a small number of times. V gene TRBV4-2 combines with J gene TRBJ1-1, with a tentative D call TRBD1 (5 bases). Germline-derived CDR1 and CDR2 are LGHNA and YNFKEQ. The CDR3 contains 13 residues. V lost 1 base and J 8 bases, leaving 11 bases between the germline ends. The CDR3 sequence is CASSQGDQPEAFF. The CDR3 region has the DNA TGTGCCAGCAGCCAAGGGGACCAACCCGAAGCTTTCTTT.

The J gene is TRBJ2-1, the V gene TRBV7-2; the D is unclear. The CDR3 loop spans 14 amino acids. Per the germline V gene, CDR1 is SGHTA and CDR2 is FQGNSA. Trimming stripped 2 bases from V and 5 bases from J, with 10 bases between. DNA for the CDR3: TGTGCCAGCAGCTTACTTTCGTACCACAATGAGCAGTTCTTC. Translating it yields CASSLLSYHNEQFF.

Here the CDR3 DNA reads TGTGCCAGCAGCCATGGACAGTCCTCCTTAGAGACCCAGTACTTC. Its protein is CASSHGQSSLETQYF. The rearrangement uses TRBV7-3 and TRBJ2-5; TRBD1 might be the D (6 bases). V was shortened by 5 bases and J by 4 bases, with 17 bases between the two germline ends. The CDR3 is 15 residues long. CDR1 is SGHTA, CDR2 FQGTGA, per germline.

This clonotype was seen many times. V is TRBV20-1 and J is TRBJ2-1; the D gene is possibly TRBD2 (6 bases). This CDR3 is built from 14 residues. From germline, CDR1 is DFQATT and CDR2 SNEGSKA (reference sequence). V was trimmed by 3 bases and J by 9 bases, leaving 18 bases between them. The CDR3 protein is CSARDAEGGGEQFF. As DNA, the CDR3 is TGCAGTGCTAGGGACGCGGAGGGAGGCGGTGAGCAGTTCTTC.

The rearrangement joins TRBV5-4 to TRBJ2-1, with 8 positions matching TRBD2. The better agreement between TRBJ2-5 and the DNA end casts doubt on the J call. This CDR3 comprises 15 residues. Looked up from germline, CDR1 is SGHNT and CDR2 is YYREEE (reference sequence). DNA for the CDR3: TGTGCCAGCTCTAGCGGGCAGGCCGGTCAAGAGACCCAGTACTTC. It translates to CASSSGQAGQETQYF.

This clonotype was seen only a few times. This sequence joins TRBV7-8 and TRBJ1-2; 10 bases agree with TRBD1. The CDR3 has 14 amino acids. The germline CDR1 and CDR2 sequences are SGHVS and FQNEAQ. With 5 bases clipped from V and 5 bases from J, the junction kept 5 bases outside the gene matches. The CDR3 reads CASSRGTGDYGYTF. As DNA, the CDR3 is TGTGCCAGCAGCCGGGGGACAGGGGATTATGGCTACACCTTC.

This clonotype was detected many times. V is TRBV20-1 and J is TRBJ2-1; D is perhaps TRBD1 (6 bases). Between the trimmed V and J ends, which lost 5 bases and 0 bases, there was a span of 11 bases. This CDR3 spans 14 amino acids. CDR1 is DFQATT, CDR2 SNEGSKA, per germline (reference sequence). The CDR3 here is CSAAGTSSYNEQFF. CDR3 DNA: TGCAGTGCTGCCGGGACAAGCTCCTACAATGAGCAGTTCTTC.

J is TRBJ1-2 and V is TRBV29-1, with D tentatively TRBD1 (5 bases). Germline-derived CDR1 and CDR2 are SQVTM and ANQGSEA. The CDR3 runs 13 residues. Trimming shortened V by 4 bases and J by 2 bases, and 11 bases separated the two germline ends. The CDR3 nucleotides are TGCAGCGTTGTCTTTGACAGCAACTATGGCTACACCTTC. It encodes CSVVFDSNYGYTF.

The rearrangement joins TRBV7-3 to TRBJ1-1; no reliable D call. CDR1 and CDR2 from the germline V gene are SGHTA and FQGTGA. The CDR3 has 15 residues. V shed 2 bases and J shed 0 bases, with 10 bases lying between them. CDR3 region: CASSLFAGVNTEAFF. The CDR3, as DNA: TGTGCCAGCAGCTTATTTGCAGGAGTGAACACTGAAGCTTTCTTT. The full variable domain, its missing parts supplied by reference TRBV7-3 and TRBJ1-1, is GAGVSQTPSNKVTEKGKYVELRCDPISGHTALYWYRQSLGQGPEFLIYFQGTGAADDSGLPNDRFFAVRPEGSVSTLKIQRTERGDSAVYLCASSLFAGVNTEAFFGQGTRLTVV.

V is TRBV5-1 and J is TRBJ2-5; 10 nucleotides agree with TRBD2. The CDR3 extends over 16 amino acids. Germline loops: CDR1 SGHRS, CDR2 YFSETQ. The ends lost 0 bases at V and 0 bases at J; junction bases unmatched: 2. In DNA form, the CDR3 reads TGCGCCAGCAGCTTGGCCCTAGCGGGGGACCAAGAGACCCAGTACTTC. Residues: CASSLALAGDQETQYF.

V usage is TRBV2 and J usage is TRBJ2-7; TRBD1 might be the D (5 bases). CDR1 is SNHLY and CDR2 is FYNNEI in the germline V gene. V was trimmed by 8 bases and J by 1 base, leaving 15 bases between them. This CDR3 is built from 14 residues. Here the CDR3 DNA reads TGTGCCAGCCAAGGGGAACTGACGTCCTACGAGCAGTACTTC. Protein: CASQGELTSYEQYF. The full variable domain, rest sourced from reference TRBV2 and TRBJ2-7, is EPEVTQTPSHQVTQMGQEVILRCVPISNHLYFYWYRQILGQKVEFLVSFYNNEISEKSEIFDDQFSVERPDGSNFTLKIRSTKLEDSAMYFCASQGELTSYEQYFGPGTRLTVT.

This clonotype was observed a few times. CDR3 DNA sequence: TGCGCCAGCAGCCGGAAAGGGGGGCAAGAGACCCAGTACTTC. Its protein is CASSRKGGQETQYF. This chain joins TRBV5-1 and TRBJ2-5; D may be TRBD1 or TRBD2 (6 bases each). The germline V gene encodes CDR1 SGHRS and CDR2 YFSETQ. The germline V and J ends were trimmed by 4 bases and 2 bases, with 12 bases remaining between them. This CDR3 contains 14 residues.

The rearrangement uses TRBV15 and TRBJ1-5, with 8 positions matching TRBD1. The CDR3 runs 15 residues. J lost 7 bases, V lost 3 bases, and 8 bases had no gene match. Germline V gene sequence: CDR1 LNHNV, CDR2 YYDKDF (reference sequence). DNA of the CDR3: TGTGCCACCAGCAGTGTCGACAGGGGTGGCCAGCCCCAGCATTTT. As protein: CATSSVDRGGQPQHF.

This clonotype was recorded many times. The chain uses TRBV5-1 and TRBJ2-5, with D perhaps TRBD2 (5 bases). This CDR3 region has 16 residues. V was pared by 0 bases and J by 2 bases, with 14 bases between. Germline CDR1 reads SGHRS; CDR2 reads YFSETQ. In nucleotides, the CDR3 is TGCGCCAGCAGCTTGGACCCGCGGTCGGGGCAAGAGACCCAGTACTTC. Residues: CASSLDPRSGQETQYF.

This clonotype was seen many times. CDR3 protein: CASSLALNGQETQYF. CDR3 coding DNA: TGCGCCAGCAGCTTGGCCTTGAACGGCCAAGAGACCCAGTACTTC. The V and J genes are TRBV5-1 and TRBJ2-5; D is unclear. The CDR3 runs 15 residues. V shed 0 bases and J shed 1 base, with 10 bases lying between them. The germline CDR1 and CDR2 sequences are SGHRS and YFSETQ.

This clonotype was recorded at least ten times. Compared with germline, one end of the junction differs, possibly owing to a read error. The CDR3 DNA follows: TGTGCCAGCAGCCAGGGAAGGGGCAACCAGCCCCAGCATTTT. Amino acid sequence: CASSQGRGNQPQHF. The J gene is TRBJ1-5, the V gene TRBV4-2; maybe TRBD1 (5 bases). CDR3 length: 14 amino acids. CDR1 and CDR2 from the germline V gene are LGHNA and YNFKEQ.

The chain employs TRBV7-9 and TRBJ2-3; D remains unclear. CDR3 length equals 11 residues. Germline values: CDR1 SEHNR, CDR2 FQNEAQ (reference sequence). Trimming removed 10 bases from V and 2 bases from J, with 7 bases in between. This CDR3 is CAIPNTDTQYF. As DNA, the CDR3 is TGTGCCATCCCGAACACAGATACGCAGTATTTT.

The chain employs TRBV30 and TRBJ1-4; D ambiguous. The germline V and J ends were trimmed by 8 bases and 0 bases, with 16 bases remaining between them. CDR3 length equals 15 residues. Germline V gene lookup returns CDR1 GTSNPN and CDR2 SVGIG (reference sequence). In DNA form, the CDR3 reads TGTGCCCTACATTCCCGCACGACAACTAATGAAAAACTGTTTTTT. Amino acids: CALHSRTTTNEKLFF.

V usage is TRBV4-3 and J usage is TRBJ1-2; D gene uncertain. V was shortened by 4 bases and J by 4 bases, with 13 bases between the two germline ends. Germline CDR1 LGHNA, CDR2 YSLEER. The CDR3 runs to 14 residues. This chain's CDR3 is CASSPSWSAYGYTF. The CDR3 DNA follows: TGCGCCAGCAGCCCCTCTTGGTCCGCCTATGGCTACACCTTC.

In this sample, this clonotype turned up many times. The V gene is TRBV4-3, the J gene TRBJ2-1; 8 nucleotides line up with TRBD1. The length of the CDR3 is 13 residues. V lost 4 bases to trimming and J lost 4 bases; unmatched junction nucleotides: 0. Germline-derived CDR1 and CDR2 are LGHNA and YSLEER. The CDR3 sequence is CASSRTGYNEQFF. CDR3 coding DNA: TGCGCCAGCAGCCGGACAGGGTACAATGAGCAGTTCTTC.

This clonotype was detected a few times. The V gene is TRBV20-1, the J gene TRBJ1-6; D is unresolved. Germline values: CDR1 DFQATT, CDR2 SNEGSKA (reference sequence). The V end lost 6 bases, the J end lost 6 bases, and 15 bases lay between the germline ends. CDR3 length equals 14 residues. The CDR3 loop reads CSARLAFTNSPLHF. As DNA, the CDR3 is TGCAGTGCCCGACTGGCCTTTACTAATTCACCCCTCCACTTT.

The chain has TRBV25-1 and TRBJ2-5; possible D gene TRBD1, 5 bases. Germline CDR1 MGHDK, CDR2 SYGVNS. The ends were cut back, 3 bases at V and 0 bases at J, with 11 bases in the middle. The CDR3 runs to 15 residues. The CDR3 bases are TGTGCCAGCAGTGACAGGACAACGTACCAAGAGACCCAGTACTTC. Amino acids: CASSDRTTYQETQYF.

This clonotype was observed a handful of times. The V call is TRBV3-1, the J call TRBJ2-7; no clear D. V lost 3 bases and J lost 4, with 10 bases in between. The CDR3 totals 13 residues. Germline V gene lookup returns CDR1 LGHDT and CDR2 YNNKEL (reference sequence). CDR3 sequence (DNA): TGTGCCAGCAGCCATTGGCTGGGGTACGAGCAGTACTTC. Translated: CASSHWLGYEQYF.

This clonotype was observed a few times. The chain joins TRBV7-9 to TRBJ1-3, with D uncertain. V was shortened by 1 base and J by 2 bases, with 12 bases between the two germline ends. This CDR3 contains 16 residues. Per the germline V gene, CDR1 is SEHNR and CDR2 is FQNEAQ (reference sequence). The chain's CDR3 is CASSLGGGVAGNTIYF. CDR3 bases: TGTGCCAGCAGCTTAGGTGGTGGGGTTGCTGGAAACACCATATATTTT.

In this sample, this clonotype turned up many times. This rearrangement joins TRBV5-1 to TRBJ1-6; D might be TRBD1 (5 bases). Per the germline V gene, CDR1 is SGHRS and CDR2 is YFSETQ. This CDR3 has 15 amino acids. V was clipped by 3 bases and J by 6 bases, with 13 bases between them. The CDR3 DNA reads TGCGCCAGCAGCTCCCGCAGGGCCCGTAATTCACCCCTCCACTTT. It codes for CASSSRRARNSPLHF.

The chain links TRBV12-3 or TRBV12-4 to TRBJ1-5; D ambiguous. The CDR3 is 14 amino acids. The V end was cut by 3 bases, the J end by 0 bases, with 6 bases between. The CDR3 DNA follows: TGTGCCAGCAGTTTTAGGCATAGCAATCAGCCCCAGCATTTT. It codes for CASSFRHSNQPQHF.